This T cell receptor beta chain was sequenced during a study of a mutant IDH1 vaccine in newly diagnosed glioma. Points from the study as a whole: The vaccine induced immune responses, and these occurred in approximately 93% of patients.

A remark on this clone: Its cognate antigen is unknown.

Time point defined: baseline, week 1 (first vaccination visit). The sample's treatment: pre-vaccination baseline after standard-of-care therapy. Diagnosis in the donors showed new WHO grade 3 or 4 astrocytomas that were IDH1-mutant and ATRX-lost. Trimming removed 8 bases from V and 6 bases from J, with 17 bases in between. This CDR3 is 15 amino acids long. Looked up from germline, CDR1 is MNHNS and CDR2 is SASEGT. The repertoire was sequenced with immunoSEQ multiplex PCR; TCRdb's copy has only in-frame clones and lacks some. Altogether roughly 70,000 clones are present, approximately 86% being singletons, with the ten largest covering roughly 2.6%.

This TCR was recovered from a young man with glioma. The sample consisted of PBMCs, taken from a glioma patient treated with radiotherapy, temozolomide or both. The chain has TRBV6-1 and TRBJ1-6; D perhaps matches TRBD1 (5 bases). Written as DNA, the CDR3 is TGTGCCAGCGGAGGGGCATATACCCTTAATTCACCCCTCCACTTT. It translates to CASGGAYTLNSPLHF.